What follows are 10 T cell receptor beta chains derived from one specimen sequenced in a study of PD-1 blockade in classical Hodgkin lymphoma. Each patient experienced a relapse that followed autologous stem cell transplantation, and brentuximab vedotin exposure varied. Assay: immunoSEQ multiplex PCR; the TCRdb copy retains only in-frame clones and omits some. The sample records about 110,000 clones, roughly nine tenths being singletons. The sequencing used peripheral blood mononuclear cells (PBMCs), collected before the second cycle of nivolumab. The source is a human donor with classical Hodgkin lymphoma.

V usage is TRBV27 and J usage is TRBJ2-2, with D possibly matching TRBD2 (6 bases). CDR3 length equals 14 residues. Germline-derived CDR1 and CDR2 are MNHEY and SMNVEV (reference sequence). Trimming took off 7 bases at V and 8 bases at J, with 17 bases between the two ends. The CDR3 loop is CASTGGWGRGELFF. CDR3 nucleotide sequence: TGTGCCAGCACCGGGGGTTGGGGTAGAGGGGAGCTGTTTTTT.

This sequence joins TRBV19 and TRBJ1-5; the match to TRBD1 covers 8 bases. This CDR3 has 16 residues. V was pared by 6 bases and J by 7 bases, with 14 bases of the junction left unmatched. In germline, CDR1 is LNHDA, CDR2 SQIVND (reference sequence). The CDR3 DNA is TGTGCCAGTAGGACTAACGGACAGGGAATGAAGCAGCCCCAGCATTTT. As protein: CASRTNGQGMKQPQHF.

The CDR3 DNA follows: TGTGCCAGCAGTGTGTACACTCAATTCGGCTACACCTTC. Translated, it gives CASSVYTQFGYTF. The chain links TRBV2 to TRBJ1-2; D is unclear. Germline lookup yields CDR1 SNHLY and CDR2 FYNNEI. The CDR3 loop spans 13 amino acids. Trimming removed 4 bases at V and 8 bases at J, with 14 bases between.

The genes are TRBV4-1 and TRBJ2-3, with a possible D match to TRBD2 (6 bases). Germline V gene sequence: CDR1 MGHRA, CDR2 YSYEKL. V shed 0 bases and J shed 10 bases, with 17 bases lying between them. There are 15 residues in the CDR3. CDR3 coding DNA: TGCGCCAGCAGCCAAGAACCAGGAGGGAGGTCGTCGCAGTATTTT. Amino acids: CASSQEPGGRSSQYF.

The CDR3 sequence: CASSPLALNTGELFF. CDR3 DNA sequence: TGTGCCAGCTCACCTCTAGCGCTAAACACCGGGGAGCTGTTTTTT. This rearrangement joins TRBV18 to TRBJ2-2, with D possibly TRBD2 on 6 matching bases. V lost 3 bases and J lost 2, with 10 bases in between. In germline, CDR1 is KGHSH, CDR2 LQKENI. The CDR3 spans 15 residues.

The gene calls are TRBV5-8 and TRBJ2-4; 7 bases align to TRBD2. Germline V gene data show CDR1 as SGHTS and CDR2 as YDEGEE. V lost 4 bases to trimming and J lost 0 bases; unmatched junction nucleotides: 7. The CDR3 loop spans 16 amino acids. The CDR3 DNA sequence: TGTGCCAGCAGCCATGGGACTATACTAGCCAAAAACATTCAGTACTTC. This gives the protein CASSHGTILAKNIQYF.

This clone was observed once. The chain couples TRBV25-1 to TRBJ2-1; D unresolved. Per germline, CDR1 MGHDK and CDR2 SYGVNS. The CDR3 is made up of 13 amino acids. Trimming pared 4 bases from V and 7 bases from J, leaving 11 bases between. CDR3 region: CASSVWAGNEQFF. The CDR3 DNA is TGTGCCAGCAGTGTCTGGGCCGGGAATGAGCAGTTCTTC.

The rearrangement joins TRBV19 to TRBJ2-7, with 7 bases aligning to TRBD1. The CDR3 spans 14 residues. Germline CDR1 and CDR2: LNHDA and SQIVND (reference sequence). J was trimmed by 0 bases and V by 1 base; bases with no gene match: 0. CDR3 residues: CASSIGQGSYEQYF. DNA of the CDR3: TGTGCCAGTAGTATAGGACAGGGCTCCTACGAGCAGTACTTC.

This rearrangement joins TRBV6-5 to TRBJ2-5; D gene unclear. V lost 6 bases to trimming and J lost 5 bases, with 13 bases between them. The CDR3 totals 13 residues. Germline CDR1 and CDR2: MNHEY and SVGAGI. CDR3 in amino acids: CASREWGRETQYF. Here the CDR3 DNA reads TGTGCCAGCAGAGAGTGGGGTAGGGAGACCCAGTACTTC.

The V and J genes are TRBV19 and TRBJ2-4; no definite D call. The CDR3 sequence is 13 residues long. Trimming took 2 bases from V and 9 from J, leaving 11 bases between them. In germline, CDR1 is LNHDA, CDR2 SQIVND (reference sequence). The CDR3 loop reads CASSINKDFIQYF. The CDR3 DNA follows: TGTGCCAGTAGTATAAATAAGGATTTCATTCAGTACTTC.